This T cell receptor beta chain was identified in a study of cytomegalovirus exposure and HLA in healthy donors. Overall study context: A previous analysis identified approximately 110 million unique TCR beta sequences derived from 180 million or so T cells. Study results and limitations: Presence/absence analyses treated sequencing depth as roughly uniform across donors. Cytomegalovirus status was reportedly diagnosed by the classifier with high specificity and sensitivity.

The PCR ran on 60 Vbeta and 13 Jbeta primers. Study processing details: Per a later analysis, the number of unique TCR beta chains was some 80 million, of which 9 million to 12 million were shared. The method was immunoSEQ multiplex PCR; TCRdb's version includes in-frame clones alone and lacks a portion of them. V, J and clone size are taken as reported in that table, and D and trimming were inferred from the DNA itself. The sample has about 140,000 clones, around 80% seen once. On this clone itself: As yet, its antigen is unknown.

The germline CDR1 and CDR2 sequences are MGHRA and YSYEKL. J lost 1 base, V lost 1 base, and 2 bases had no gene match. CDR3 size: 16 residues. The genes are TRBV4-1 and TRBJ2-5; the match to TRBD2 covers 11 bases. Sequencing used PBMCs. This TCR derives from a man younger than 45 in good health and CMV-seronegative. CDR3 sequence (DNA): TGCGCCAGCAGCCAAGGTAGCGGGGGGGCCCAAGAGACCCAGTACTTC. Amino acids: CASSQGSGGAQETQYF.